This paragraph reports one T cell receptor (beta chain). The data were obtained in a study of T cells expressing NK-cell markers. Study background: Out of eight donors sequenced, seven tested HCMV-seropositive and the remaining one seronegative.

The CDR3 runs 17 residues. Germline CDR1 SGHRS, CDR2 YFSETQ. TCR beta cDNA was generated via 5'RACE template switching incorporating UMIs. Reprocessing the 5' RACE reads, TCRdb reports a single entry for every CDR3 protein and omits DNA. Recorded here are approximately 420,000 distinct CDR3 sequences; the top ten clones represent roughly 10%. The TCR originated in a woman aged 45-60 years in good health. Specimen: blood T cells: a sorted CD56 or NKG2C T cell subset, CD4+ or CD8+ T cells, or bulk PBMC T cells (not recorded which). This chain uses TRBV5-1 with TRBJ2-7. CDR3 in amino acids: CASSLDLVAGTAYEQYF.